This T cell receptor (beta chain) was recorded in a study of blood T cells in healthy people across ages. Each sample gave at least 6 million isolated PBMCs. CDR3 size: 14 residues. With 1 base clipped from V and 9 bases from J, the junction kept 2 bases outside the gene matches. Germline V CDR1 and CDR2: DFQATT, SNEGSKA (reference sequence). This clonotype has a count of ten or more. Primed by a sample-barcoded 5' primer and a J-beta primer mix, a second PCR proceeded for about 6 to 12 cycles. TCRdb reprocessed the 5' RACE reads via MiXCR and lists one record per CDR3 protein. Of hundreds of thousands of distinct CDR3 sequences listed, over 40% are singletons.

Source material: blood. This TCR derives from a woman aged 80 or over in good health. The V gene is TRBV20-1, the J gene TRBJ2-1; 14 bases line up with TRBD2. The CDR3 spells CSARGTSGGSEQFF. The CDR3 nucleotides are TGCAGTGCTAGAGGGACTAGCGGGGGGAGTGAGCAGTTCTTC.